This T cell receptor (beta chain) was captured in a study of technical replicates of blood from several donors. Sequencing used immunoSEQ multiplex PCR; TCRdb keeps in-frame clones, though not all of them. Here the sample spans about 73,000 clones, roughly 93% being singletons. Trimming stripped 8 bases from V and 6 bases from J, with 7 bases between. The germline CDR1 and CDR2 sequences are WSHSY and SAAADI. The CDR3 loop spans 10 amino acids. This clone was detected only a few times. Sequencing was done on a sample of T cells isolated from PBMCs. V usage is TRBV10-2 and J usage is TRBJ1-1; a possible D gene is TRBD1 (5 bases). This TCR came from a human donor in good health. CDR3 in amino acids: CASGDSEAFF. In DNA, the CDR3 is TGCGCCAGCGGGGACTCTGAAGCTTTCTTT.